Included here is one T cell receptor (beta chain) sequence, with context. The data are from a study of blood T cell repertoires in COVID-19. On the study more broadly: Italy, Spain and the United States were the sources of the convalescent and acute COVID-19 samples. From T cells, B-cell-depleted T cells, or PBMCs came the material, which was cDNA or gDNA.

Here immunoSEQ multiplex PCR was the method, and the copy in TCRdb shows in-frame clones only, minus some. The table shows about 160,000 clones, with roughly 88% occurring only once. Trimming left V 3 bases short and J 7 bases short, with 7 bases between. Per germline, CDR1 SGHDT and CDR2 YYEEEE. The CDR3 contains 11 residues. Sequenced: peripheral blood. The J gene is TRBJ1-1, the V gene TRBV5-6; D unclear. The TCR originated in a man aged 18 to 35 with acute or convalescent COVID-19. The DNA of the CDR3 is TGTGCCAGCAGCTCGGTCGGTGAAGCTTTCTTT. Translated, it gives CASSSVGEAFF. Full variable domain (rest looked up from reference TRBV5-6 and TRBJ1-1): DAGVTQSPTHLIKTRGQQVTLRCSPKSGHDTVSWYQQALGQGPQFIFQYYEEEERQRGNFPDRFSGHQFPNYSSELNVNALLLGDSALYLCASSSVGEAFFGQGTRLTVV.